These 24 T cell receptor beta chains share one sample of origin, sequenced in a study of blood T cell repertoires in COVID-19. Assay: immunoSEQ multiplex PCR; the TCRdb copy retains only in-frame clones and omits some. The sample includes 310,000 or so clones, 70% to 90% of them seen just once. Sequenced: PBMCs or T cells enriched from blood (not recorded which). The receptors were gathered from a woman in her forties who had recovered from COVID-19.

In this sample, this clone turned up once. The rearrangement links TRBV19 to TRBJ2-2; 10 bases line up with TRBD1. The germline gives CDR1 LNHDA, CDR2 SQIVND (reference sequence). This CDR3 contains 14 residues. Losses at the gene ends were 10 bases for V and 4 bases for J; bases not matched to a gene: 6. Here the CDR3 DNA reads TGTGCCACTAGACAGGGGGCAGGCACCGGGGAGCTGTTTTTT. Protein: CATRQGAGTGELFF.

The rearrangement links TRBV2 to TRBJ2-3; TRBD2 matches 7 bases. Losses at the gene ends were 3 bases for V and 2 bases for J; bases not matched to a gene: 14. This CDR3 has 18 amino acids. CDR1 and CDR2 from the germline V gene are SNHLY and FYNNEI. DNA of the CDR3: TGTGCCAGCAGTGAGGGTTGGGACTACCTAGCCCTCACAGATACGCAGTATTTT. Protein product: CASSEGWDYLALTDTQYF.

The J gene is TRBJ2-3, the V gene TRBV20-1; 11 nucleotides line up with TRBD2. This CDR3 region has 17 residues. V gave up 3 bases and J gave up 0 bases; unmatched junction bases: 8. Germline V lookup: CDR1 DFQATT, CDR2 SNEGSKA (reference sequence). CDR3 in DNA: TGCAGTGCTAGTTATCCGACTAGCGGGGCTAGCACAGATACGCAGTATTTT. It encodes CSASYPTSGASTDTQYF.

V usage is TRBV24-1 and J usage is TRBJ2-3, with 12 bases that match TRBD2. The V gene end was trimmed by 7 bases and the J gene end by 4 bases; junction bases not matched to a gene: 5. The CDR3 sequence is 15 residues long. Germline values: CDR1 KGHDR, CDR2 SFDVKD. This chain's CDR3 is CATRSSGRAADTQYF. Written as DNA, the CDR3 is TGTGCCACCAGATCTAGCGGGAGGGCCGCAGATACGCAGTATTTT.

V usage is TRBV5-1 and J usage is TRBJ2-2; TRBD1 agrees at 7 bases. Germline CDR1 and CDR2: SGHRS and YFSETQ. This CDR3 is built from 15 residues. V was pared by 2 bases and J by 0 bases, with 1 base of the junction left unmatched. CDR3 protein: CASSFTGANTGELFF. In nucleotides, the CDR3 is TGCGCCAGCAGCTTTACAGGGGCGAACACCGGGGAGCTGTTTTTT.

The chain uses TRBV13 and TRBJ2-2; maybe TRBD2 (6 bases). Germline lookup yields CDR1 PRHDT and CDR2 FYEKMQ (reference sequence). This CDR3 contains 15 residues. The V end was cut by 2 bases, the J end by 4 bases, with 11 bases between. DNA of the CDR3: TGTGCCAGCAGCTTAAGTAGCGGTTCCACCGGGGAGCTGTTTTTT. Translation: CASSLSSGSTGELFF.

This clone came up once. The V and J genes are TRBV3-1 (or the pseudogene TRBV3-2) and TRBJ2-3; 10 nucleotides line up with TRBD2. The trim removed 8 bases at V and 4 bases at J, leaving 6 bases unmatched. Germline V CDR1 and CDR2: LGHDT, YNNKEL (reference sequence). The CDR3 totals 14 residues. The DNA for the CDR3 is TGTGCCAGCGGGGGGGGACTAGCGCCAGATACGCAGTATTTT. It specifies CASGGGLAPDTQYF.

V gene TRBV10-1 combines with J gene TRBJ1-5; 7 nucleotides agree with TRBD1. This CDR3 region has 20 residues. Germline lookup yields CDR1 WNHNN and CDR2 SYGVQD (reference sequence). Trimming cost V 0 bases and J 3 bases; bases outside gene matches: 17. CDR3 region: CASSESPGTVIFWINQPQHF. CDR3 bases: TGCGCCAGCAGTGAGTCACCCGGGACAGTAATATTTTGGATCAATCAGCCCCAGCATTTT.

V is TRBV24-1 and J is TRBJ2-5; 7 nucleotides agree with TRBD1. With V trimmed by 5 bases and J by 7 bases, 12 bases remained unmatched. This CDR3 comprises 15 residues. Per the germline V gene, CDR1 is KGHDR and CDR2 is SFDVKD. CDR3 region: CATSARQGGRGTQYF. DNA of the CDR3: TGTGCCACCAGTGCCAGACAGGGTGGGAGAGGGACCCAGTACTTC.

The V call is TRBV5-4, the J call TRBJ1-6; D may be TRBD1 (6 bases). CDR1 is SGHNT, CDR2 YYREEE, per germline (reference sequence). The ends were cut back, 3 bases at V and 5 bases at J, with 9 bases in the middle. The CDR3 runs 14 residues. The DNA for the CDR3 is TGTGCCAGCAGCTCACAGGGCCATAATTCACCCCTCCACTTT. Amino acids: CASSSQGHNSPLHF.

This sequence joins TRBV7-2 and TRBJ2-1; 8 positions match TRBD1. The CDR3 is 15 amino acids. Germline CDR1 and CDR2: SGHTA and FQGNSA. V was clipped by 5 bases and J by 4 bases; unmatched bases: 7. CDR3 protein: CASSEGQVKYNEQFF. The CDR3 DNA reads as TGTGCCAGCAGCGAGGGACAGGTCAAGTACAATGAGCAGTTCTTC. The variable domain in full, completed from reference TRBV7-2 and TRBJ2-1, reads GAGVSQSPSNKVTEKGKDVELRCDPISGHTALYWYRQSLGQGLEFLIYFQGNSAPDKSGLPSDRFSAERTGGSVSTLTIQRTQQEDSAVYLCASSEGQVKYNEQFFGPGTRLTVL.

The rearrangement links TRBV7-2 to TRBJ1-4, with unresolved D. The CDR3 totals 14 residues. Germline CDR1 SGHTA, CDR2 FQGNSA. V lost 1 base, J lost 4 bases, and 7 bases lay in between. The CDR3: CASSLGGNNEKLFF. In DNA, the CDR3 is TGTGCCAGCAGCTTAGGCGGTAATAATGAAAAACTGTTTTTT. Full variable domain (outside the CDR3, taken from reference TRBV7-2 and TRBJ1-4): GAGVSQSPSNKVTEKGKDVELRCDPISGHTALYWYRQSLGQGLEFLIYFQGNSAPDKSGLPSDRFSAERTGGSVSTLTIQRTQQEDSAVYLCASSLGGNNEKLFFGSGTQLSVL.

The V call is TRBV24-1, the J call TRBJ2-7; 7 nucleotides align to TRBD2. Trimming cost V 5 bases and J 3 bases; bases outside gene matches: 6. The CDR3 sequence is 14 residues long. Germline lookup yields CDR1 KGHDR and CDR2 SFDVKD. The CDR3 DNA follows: TGTGCCACCAGTGGATCCGGGGGGATCTACGAGCAGTACTTC. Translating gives CATSGSGGIYEQYF.

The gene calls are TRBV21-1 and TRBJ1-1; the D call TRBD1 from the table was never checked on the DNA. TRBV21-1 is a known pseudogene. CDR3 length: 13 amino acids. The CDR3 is CASSRKQATEAFF. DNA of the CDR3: TGTGCCAGCAGCAGGAAACAGGCGACTGAAGCTTTCTTT.

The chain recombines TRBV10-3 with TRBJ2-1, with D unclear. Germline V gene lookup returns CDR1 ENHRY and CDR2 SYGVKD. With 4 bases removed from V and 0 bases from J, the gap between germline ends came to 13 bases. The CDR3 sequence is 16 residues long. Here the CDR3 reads CAISGLTRSSYNEQFF. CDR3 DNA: TGTGCCATCAGTGGATTGACCCGGAGCTCCTACAATGAGCAGTTCTTC.

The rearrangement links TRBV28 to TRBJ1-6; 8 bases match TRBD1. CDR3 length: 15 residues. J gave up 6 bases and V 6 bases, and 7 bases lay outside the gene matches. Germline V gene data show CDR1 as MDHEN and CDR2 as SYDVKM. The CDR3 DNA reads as TGTGCCAGCAGACCCAGGGGGCTACCTAATTCACCCCTCCACTTT. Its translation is CASRPRGLPNSPLHF.

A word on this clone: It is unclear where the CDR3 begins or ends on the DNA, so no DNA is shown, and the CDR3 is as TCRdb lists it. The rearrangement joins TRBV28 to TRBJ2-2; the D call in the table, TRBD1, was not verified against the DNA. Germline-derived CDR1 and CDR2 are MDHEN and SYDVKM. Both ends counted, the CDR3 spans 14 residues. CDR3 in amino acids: CASSFGDGRGELFF.

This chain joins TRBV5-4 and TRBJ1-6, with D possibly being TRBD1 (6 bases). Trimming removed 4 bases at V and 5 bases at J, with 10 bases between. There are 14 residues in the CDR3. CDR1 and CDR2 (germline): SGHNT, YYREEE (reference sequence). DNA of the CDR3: TGTGCCAGCAGCATACAGGGTAATAATTCACCCCTCCACTTT. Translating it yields CASSIQGNNSPLHF.

The CDR3 reads CSASGGVNTEAFF. Here the CDR3 DNA reads TGCAGTGCTAGTGGGGGAGTGAACACTGAAGCTTTCTTT. The J gene is TRBJ1-1, the V gene TRBV20-1, with D perhaps TRBD1 (5 bases). Deletions cut 3 bases from V and 0 bases from J, with 8 bases between. Per germline, CDR1 DFQATT and CDR2 SNEGSKA (reference sequence). The CDR3 is made up of 13 amino acids.

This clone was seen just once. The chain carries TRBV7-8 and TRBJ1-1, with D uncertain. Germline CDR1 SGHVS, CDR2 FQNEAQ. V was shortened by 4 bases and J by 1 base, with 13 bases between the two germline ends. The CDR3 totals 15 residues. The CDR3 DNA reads TGTGCCAGCAGCTCCAAACCGTCGGGGAACACTGAAGCTTTCTTT. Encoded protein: CASSSKPSGNTEAFF.

The CDR3: CASSPDRGSRDEQYF. DNA for the CDR3: TGTGCCAGCAGCCCTGACAGGGGGTCTAGGGACGAGCAGTACTTC. This chain joins TRBV2 and TRBJ2-7; 9 nucleotides match TRBD1. In germline, CDR1 is SNHLY, CDR2 FYNNEI. The ends lost 6 bases at V and 5 bases at J; junction bases unmatched: 11. This CDR3 is built from 15 residues.

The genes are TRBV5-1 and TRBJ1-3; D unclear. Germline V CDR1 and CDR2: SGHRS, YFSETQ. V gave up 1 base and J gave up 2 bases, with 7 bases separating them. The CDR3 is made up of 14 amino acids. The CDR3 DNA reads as TGCGCCAGCAGCTTGCCCGGTGCTGGAAACACCATATATTTT. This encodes CASSLPGAGNTIYF.

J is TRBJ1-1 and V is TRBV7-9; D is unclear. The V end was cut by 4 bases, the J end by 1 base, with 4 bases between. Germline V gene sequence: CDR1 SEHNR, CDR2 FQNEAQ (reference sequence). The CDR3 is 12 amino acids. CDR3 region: CASSSWNTEAFF. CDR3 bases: TGTGCCAGCAGCTCCTGGAACACTGAAGCTTTCTTT.

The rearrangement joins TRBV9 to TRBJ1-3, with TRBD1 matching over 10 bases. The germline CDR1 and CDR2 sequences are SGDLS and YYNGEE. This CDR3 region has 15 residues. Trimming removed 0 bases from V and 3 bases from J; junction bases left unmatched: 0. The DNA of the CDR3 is TGTGCCAGCAGCGTAGGGACAGGGGGTGGAAACACCATATATTTT. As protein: CASSVGTGGGNTIYF. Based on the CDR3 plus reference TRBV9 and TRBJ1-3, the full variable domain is DSGVTQTPKHLITATGQRVTLRCSPRSGDLSVYWYQQSLDQGLQFLIQYYNGEERAKGNILERFSAQQFPDLHSELNLSSLELGDSALYFCASSVGTGGGNTIYFGEGSWLTVV.